This TCR beta chain appears in the sequencing data of a study of shared clonotypes between healthy human individuals (dated by TCRdb to the early 2020s). About the full investigation: Two women and three men aged 18 to 49 years were included in the cohort. For each donor, three plates each were used for CD4 naive and CD4 memory, two plates were used for CD8 naive, and one plate was used for CD8 memory. Blood TCR repertoires of roughly five healthy adults were deeply sequenced to estimate repertoire size and the extent of clonotype sharing between individuals. Leukapheresis yielded between about 0.94 and 8.9 billion PBMCs per donor. To increase sequencing depth and limit assay-specific biases, different laboratories used diverse techniques to prepare libraries and sequence TCR repertoires. Here is what the overall study found, with its caveats: Because the study included only a small number of donors, the genetic and exposure-history diversity represented was limited. Incomplete sequencing was indicated by rarefaction of sorted-subset datasets, despite the large sequencing depth. Naive subsets generally had larger estimated clonotype richness than memory subsets. About 5% of naive CD4, 3.5% of naive CD8, approximately 2% of memory CD4, and 0.4% of memory CD8 clonotypes were shared across several donors. Clonotypes shared by all four sorted-subset donors showed higher generation probabilities than non-shared clonotypes. Only blood was sampled, and tissue TCR repertoires likely differ from those in blood. Pairwise subsampling indicated that sequencing depth was expected to affect the degree of clonotype sharing among donors.

About this clone: Its antigen is not yet known. Since a much larger clone is just one base distant, this may be a read error.

Donors were healthy HIV-negative adults with no recently reported acute infections or vaccinations. Every donor was a Caucasian adult living in Nashville, Tennessee, USA. CD4+ T cells were enriched by magnetic negative selection; naive cells were then positively selected on CD45RA, and the negative fraction formed the memory subset. Blood was obtained by leukapheresis, after which PBMCs were separated by Ficoll-Histopaque density gradient centrifugation and cryopreserved in liquid nitrogen vapor phase. Analytical flow cytometry was used to check the purity and quantity of every magnetically sorted T cell population. Genomic DNA was isolated from each sorted fraction and quantified by UV absorbance on a Nanodrop 2000c. TCR CDR3 regions were amplified from genomic DNA by multiplex PCR using the deep immunoSEQ assay. For each cell subset, the extracted genomic DNA was distributed evenly across all wells of several immunoSEQ 96-well plates, and each plate served as one replicate. For sorted subsets, each replicate PCR was loaded with about 0.2 ug genomic DNA, equivalent to 32,000 or so T cell genomes. Purified libraries were quantified with a Qubit 3.0 fluorometer, sized on a Bioanalyzer 2100, and re-quantified with the KAPA Library Quantification kit. Every immunoSEQ 96-well plate was sequenced on a dedicated single-read 150-cycle Illumina NextSeq 550 flow cell. On the authors' methods: Because only junctional sequences without quality scores were contained in the immunoSEQ output, filtering matching that applied to full-length reads could not be performed. Sequences were annotated with PyIR, a Python wrapper for IgBLAST v1.9, and V/J genes and CDR3 were assigned using IMGT germline references. Reads with weak V/J assignments (E-value above 1e-6), missing CDR3, stop codons, out-of-frame junctions, or ambiguous translated residues were removed. V3J clonotypes were defined as sequences sharing the same inferred V gene, J gene, and CDR3 amino acid sequence. Percentage overlap between repertoires was calculated by dividing the number of shared unique clonotypes by the size of the smaller repertoire. Richness of each repertoire was evaluated using RTK rarefaction, the Chao1 estimator, and Recon v2.1 estimates of unobserved clonotypes. OLGA was used to compute generation probabilities for all TCRbeta clonotypes that the gDNA method yielded from a few donors. The table comes from immuneACCESS by way of TCRdb, which keeps in-frame sequences with V and J called. Part of the clones is missing from these tables; in studies checked, under half for an unresolved V gene and the rest for unknown reasons. That table is the source of V, J and clone size, and D and trimming were worked out from the DNA. The sample data list about a million clones, and more than 65% of these were observed just once. Together, the top ten hold roughly 1.5% of the sample.

This clonotype was sampled from a man aged 18 to 30 in good health. Sequenced sample: memory CD4+ T cells sorted from blood. This specimen's cell subset or site label, interpreted: CD45RA-negative fraction.

The nucleotide sequence reads as follows: TGTGCCAGCAGCTTCGACAGCGGGGAGCTGTTTTTT. It translates as CASSFDSGELFF. The rearrangement joined TRBV5-4 to TRBJ2-2; the D segment could be TRBD1, given 5 matching bases. The CDR3 goes from the cysteine to the phenylalanine over 12 residues. The entry retains the CDR3 DNA only, 36 bases that are in frame from base 1. CDR1 and CDR2, per the germline V gene (reference sequence), are SGHNT and YYREEE. At the junction V is shortened by 2 bases and J by 7 bases, with 6 bases in between. The CDR3, completed at both ends by the reference TRBV5-4 and TRBJ2-2 genes, gives the full variable domain ETGVTQSPTHLIKTRGQQVTLRCSSQSGHNTVSWYQQALGQGPQFIFQYYREEENGRGNFPPRFSGLQFPNYSSELNVNALELDDSALYLCASSFDSGELFFGEGSRLTVL.